What follows are 15 T cell receptor beta chains derived from one specimen sequenced in a study of T cell repertoires in ileal Crohn's disease. Using immunoSEQ multiplex PCR, the repertoire was profiled, and TCRdb retains in-frame clones only, with some absent. The table includes over 14,000 clones, around three quarters detected once. The sequencing input was ileal tissue. All receptors come from an adult with Crohn's disease.

For the CDR3, the DNA is TGCGCCAGCAGTGCAACAGCTTCCTACGAGCAGTACGTC. It encodes CASSATASYEQYV. The genes are TRBV10-2 and TRBJ2-7, with D uncertain. Trimming stripped 4 bases from V and 1 base from J, with 8 bases between. Per germline, CDR1 WSHSY and CDR2 SAAADI. The CDR3 consists of 13 residues.

The rearrangement links TRBV7-8 to TRBJ1-1; D is uncertain. Germline V gene lookup returns CDR1 SGHVS and CDR2 FQNEAQ. V lost 5 bases and J lost 5, with 15 bases in between. CDR3 length: 14 residues. The CDR3 region has the DNA TGTGCCAGCAGCCCACCCGCGGGATTTACTGAAGCTTTCTTT. Translated, it gives CASSPPAGFTEAFF.

V is TRBV11-2 and J is TRBJ2-5; 7 bases map to TRBD1. J lost 2 bases, V lost 1 base, and 4 bases had no gene match. Germline V CDR1 and CDR2: SGHAT, FQNNGV. The CDR3 spans 15 residues. The CDR3 nucleotides are TGTGCCAGCAGCTTAGGTGGGGACAGACAAGAGACCCAGTACTTC. Amino acids: CASSLGGDRQETQYF.

The V gene is TRBV9, the J gene TRBJ1-2, with 7 bases identical to TRBD1. Trimming cost V 3 bases and J 3 bases; bases outside gene matches: 5. CDR3 length: 14 residues. CDR1 and CDR2 (germline): SGDLS, YYNGEE. CDR3 bases: TGTGCCAGCAGCGGCGGGACAGCACACTATGGCTACACCTTC. Encoded protein: CASSGGTAHYGYTF.

The rearrangement uses TRBV30 and TRBJ2-5; 11 nucleotides align to TRBD2. V shed 8 bases and J 2 bases; nucleotides not matched to a gene: 7. In germline, CDR1 is GTSNPN, CDR2 SVGIG (reference sequence). The CDR3 is 14 residues long. CDR3 in amino acids: CASGLAGGQETQYF. CDR3 coding DNA: TGTGCCAGCGGGCTAGCGGGGGGACAAGAGACCCAGTACTTC.

V gene TRBV29-1 combines with J gene TRBJ2-1, with TRBD1 identical over 9 bases. CDR1 and CDR2 from the germline V gene are SQVTM and ANQGSEA. The CDR3 covers 17 residues. The V gene end was trimmed by 4 bases and the J gene end by 3 bases; junction bases not matched to a gene: 13. CDR3 sequence (DNA): TGCAGCGTTGCTGGACAGGGGACGGACCTCTACTACAATGAGCAGTTCTTC. Translation gives CSVAGQGTDLYYNEQFF.

This clone appeared once. The rearrangement joins TRBV6-5 to TRBJ2-1; 11 bases are a match to TRBD2. The CDR3 extends over 14 amino acids. V shed 6 bases and J 9 bases; nucleotides not matched to a gene: 7. Germline V gives CDR1 MNHEY, CDR2 SVGAGI. CDR3 loop: CASRTLAGEPEQFF. The CDR3 DNA reads TGTGCCAGCAGGACACTAGCGGGGGAACCTGAGCAGTTCTTC.

V and J are TRBV7-9 and TRBJ1-2; 12 bases agree with TRBD1. The germline gives CDR1 SEHNR, CDR2 FQNEAQ (reference sequence). V gave up 0 bases and J gave up 5 bases; unmatched junction bases: 4. The CDR3 is 16 amino acids. Here the CDR3 reads CASSLAGTGGRYGYTF. In DNA form, the CDR3 reads TGTGCCAGCAGCTTAGCCGGGACAGGGGGCAGGTATGGCTACACCTTC.

CDR3 region: CASSHTNTGELFF. The CDR3, as DNA: TGTGCCAGCAGCCACACCAACACCGGGGAGCTGTTTTTT. The chain couples TRBV7-9 to TRBJ2-2; no firm D call. V lost 5 bases and J lost 2, with 6 bases in between. Per the germline V gene, CDR1 is SEHNR and CDR2 is FQNEAQ (reference sequence). The CDR3 consists of 13 residues.

The chain joins TRBV30 to TRBJ1-2, with 8 bases matching TRBD1. The trim removed 2 bases at V and 1 base at J, leaving 6 bases unmatched. CDR3 length: 15 residues. Germline CDR1 reads GTSNPN; CDR2 reads SVGIG (reference sequence). The CDR3 region is CAWSLTGGFNYGYTF. Here the CDR3 DNA reads TGTGCCTGGAGTCTAACAGGGGGTTTTAACTATGGCTACACCTTC. The variable domain in full, completed from reference TRBV30 and TRBJ1-2, reads SQTIHQWPATLVQPVGSPLSLECTVEGTSNPNLYWYRQAAGRGLQLLFYSVGIGQISSEVPQNLSASRPQDRQFILSSKKLLLSDSGFYLCAWSLTGGFNYGYTFGSGTRLTVV.

The V call is TRBV2, the J call TRBJ2-5; D may be TRBD1 (6 bases). The V gene lost 2 bases and the J gene lost 5 bases, with 12 bases spanning the gap. Looked up from germline, CDR1 is SNHLY and CDR2 is FYNNEI. The CDR3 sequence is 14 residues long. The CDR3 DNA sequence: TGTGCCAGCAGTGAACTTACAGGGCGGGAGACCCAGTACTTC. Translation: CASSELTGRETQYF.

This sequence joins TRBV5-1 and TRBJ2-7; a possible D gene is TRBD1 (6 bases). The germline CDR1 and CDR2 sequences are SGHRS and YFSETQ. V lost 4 bases and J 0 bases, leaving 11 bases between the germline ends. This CDR3 region has 14 residues. CDR3 loop: CASSTGQTSYEQYF. The CDR3 DNA reads TGCGCCAGCAGCACCGGACAGACCTCCTACGAGCAGTACTTC. Full variable domain (outside the CDR3, taken from reference TRBV5-1 and TRBJ2-7): KAGVTQTPRYLIKTRGQQVTLSCSPISGHRSVSWYQQTPGQGLQFLFEYFSETQRNKGNFPGRFSGRQFSNSRSEMNVSTLELGDSALYLCASSTGQTSYEQYFGPGTRLTVT.

This clone showed up just a few times. This chain joins TRBV7-2 and TRBJ2-1; 8 nucleotides match TRBD1. The CDR3 runs 14 residues. The germline CDR1 and CDR2 sequences are SGHTA and FQGNSA. The V and J ends lost 5 bases and 6 bases, in that order; junction bases with no gene match: 6. The CDR3 nucleotides read TGTGCCAGCAGCCTAATAACAGGGGGCAATGAGCAGTTCTTC. Translated: CASSLITGGNEQFF.

The CDR3 here is CASSADRFTGELFF. CDR3 bases: TGTGCCAGCTCAGCGGACAGATTCACCGGGGAGCTGTTTTTT. V gene TRBV18 combines with J gene TRBJ2-2, with TRBD1 as a possible D gene (6 bases). CDR3 length equals 14 residues. V was pared by 5 bases and J by 4 bases, with 11 bases between. In germline, CDR1 is KGHSH, CDR2 LQKENI.

The rearrangement uses TRBV10-2 and TRBJ2-3; possibly TRBD2 for D (6 bases). CDR3 length equals 14 residues. The V end was cut by 6 bases, the J end by 0 bases, with 10 bases between. Germline lookup yields CDR1 WSHSY and CDR2 SAAADI. The CDR3 is CASREGLSTDTQYF. Written as DNA, the CDR3 is TGCGCCAGCAGGGAGGGGCTTAGCACAGATACGCAGTATTTT.